This TCR beta chain was obtained from a study of blood T cell repertoires in COVID-19. The V and J ends lost 1 base and 5 bases, in that order; junction bases with no gene match: 6. This CDR3 has 16 amino acids. The germline CDR1 and CDR2 sequences are LGHDT and YNNKEL (reference sequence). Only in-frame clones appear in the TCRdb table, and some are missing; sequencing was by immunoSEQ multiplex PCR. The table shows about 40,000 clones, with roughly 73% occurring only once. The chain uses TRBV3-1 (or the pseudogene TRBV3-2) and TRBJ2-1; TRBD2 matches at 9 bases. The receptor was derived from a woman in her 70s with acute or convalescent COVID-19. Sequencing input: peripheral blood. The CDR3 bases are TGTGCCAGCAGCCAAGGAGGGACTAGCAGACACAATGAGCAGTTCTTC. Translating it yields CASSQGGTSRHNEQFF.